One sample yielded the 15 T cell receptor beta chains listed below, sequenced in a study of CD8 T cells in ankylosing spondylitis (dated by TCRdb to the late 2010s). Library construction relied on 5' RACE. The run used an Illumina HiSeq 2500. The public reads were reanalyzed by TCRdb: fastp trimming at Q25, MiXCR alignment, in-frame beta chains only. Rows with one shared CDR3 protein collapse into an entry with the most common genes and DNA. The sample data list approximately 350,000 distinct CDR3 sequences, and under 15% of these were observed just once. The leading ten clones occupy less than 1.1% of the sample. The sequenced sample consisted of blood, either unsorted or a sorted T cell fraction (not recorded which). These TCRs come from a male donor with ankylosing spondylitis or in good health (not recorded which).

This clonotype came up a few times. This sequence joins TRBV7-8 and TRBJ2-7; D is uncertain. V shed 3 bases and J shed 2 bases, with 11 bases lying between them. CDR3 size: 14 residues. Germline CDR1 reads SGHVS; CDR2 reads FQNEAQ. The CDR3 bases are TGTGCCAGCAGCTTGATGACGCGAGCCTACGAGCAGTACTTC. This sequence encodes CASSLMTRAYEQYF.

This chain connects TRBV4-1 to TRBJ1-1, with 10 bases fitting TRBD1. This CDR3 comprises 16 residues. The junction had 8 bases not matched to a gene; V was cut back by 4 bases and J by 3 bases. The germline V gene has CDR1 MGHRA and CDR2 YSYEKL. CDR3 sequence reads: CASSPRAGTGDTEAFF. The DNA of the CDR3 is TGCGCCAGCAGCCCCCGAGCGGGGACAGGGGACACTGAAGCTTTCTTT.

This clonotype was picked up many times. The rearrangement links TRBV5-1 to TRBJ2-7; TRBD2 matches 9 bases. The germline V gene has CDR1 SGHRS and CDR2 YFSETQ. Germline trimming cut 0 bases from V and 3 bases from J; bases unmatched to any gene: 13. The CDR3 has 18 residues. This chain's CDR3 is CASSLGINSGTSSYEQYF. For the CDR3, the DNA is TGCGCCAGCAGCTTGGGGATAAACTCCGGGACTAGCAGCTACGAGCAGTACTTC.

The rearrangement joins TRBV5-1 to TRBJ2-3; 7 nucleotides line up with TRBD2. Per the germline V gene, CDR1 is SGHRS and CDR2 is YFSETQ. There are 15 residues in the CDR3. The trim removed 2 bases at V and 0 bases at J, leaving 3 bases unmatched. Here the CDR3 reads CASSFGSGSTDTQYF. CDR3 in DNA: TGCGCCAGCAGCTTTGGTAGCGGGAGCACAGATACGCAGTATTTT. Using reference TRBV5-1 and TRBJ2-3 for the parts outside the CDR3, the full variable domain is KAGVTQTPRYLIKTRGQQVTLSCSPISGHRSVSWYQQTPGQGLQFLFEYFSETQRNKGNFPGRFSGRQFSNSRSEMNVSTLELGDSALYLCASSFGSGSTDTQYFGPGTRLTVL.

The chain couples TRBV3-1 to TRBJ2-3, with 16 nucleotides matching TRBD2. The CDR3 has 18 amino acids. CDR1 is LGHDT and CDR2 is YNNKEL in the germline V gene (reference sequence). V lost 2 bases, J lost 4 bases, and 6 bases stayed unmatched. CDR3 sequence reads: CASSQYAGTSGGADTQYF. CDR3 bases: TGTGCCAGCAGCCAATACGCCGGGACTAGCGGGGGGGCAGATACGCAGTATTTT.

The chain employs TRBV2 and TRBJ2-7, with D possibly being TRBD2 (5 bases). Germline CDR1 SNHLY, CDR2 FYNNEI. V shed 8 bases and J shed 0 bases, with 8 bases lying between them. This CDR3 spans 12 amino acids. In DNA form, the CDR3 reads TGTGCCAGCGGGGAGAGCTCCTACGAGCAGTACTTC. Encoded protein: CASGESSYEQYF.

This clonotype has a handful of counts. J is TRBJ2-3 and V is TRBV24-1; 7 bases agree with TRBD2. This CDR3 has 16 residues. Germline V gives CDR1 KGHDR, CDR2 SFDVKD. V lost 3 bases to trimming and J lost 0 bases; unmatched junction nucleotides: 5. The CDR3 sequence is CATSDGSGISTDTQYF. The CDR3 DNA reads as TGTGCCACCAGTGATGGAAGCGGGATTAGCACAGATACGCAGTATTTT.

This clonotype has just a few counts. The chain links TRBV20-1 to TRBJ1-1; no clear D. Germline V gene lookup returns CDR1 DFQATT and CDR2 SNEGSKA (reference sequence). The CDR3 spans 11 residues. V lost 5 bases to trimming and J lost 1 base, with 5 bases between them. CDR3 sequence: CSAPENTEAFF. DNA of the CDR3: TGCAGTGCTCCTGAGAACACTGAAGCTTTCTTT.

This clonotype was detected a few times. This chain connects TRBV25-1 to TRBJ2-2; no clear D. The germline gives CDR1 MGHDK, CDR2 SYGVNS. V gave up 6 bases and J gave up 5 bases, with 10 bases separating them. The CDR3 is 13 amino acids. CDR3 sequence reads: CASRLGNTGELFF. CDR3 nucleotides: TGTGCCAGCAGGTTAGGGAATACCGGGGAGCTGTTTTTT.

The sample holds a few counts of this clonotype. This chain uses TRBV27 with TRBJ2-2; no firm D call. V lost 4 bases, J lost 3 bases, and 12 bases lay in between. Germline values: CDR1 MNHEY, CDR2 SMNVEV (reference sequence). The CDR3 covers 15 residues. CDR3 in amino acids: CASSSYIVDTGELFF. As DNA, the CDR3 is TGTGCCAGCAGTTCCTATATAGTAGACACCGGGGAGCTGTTTTTT.

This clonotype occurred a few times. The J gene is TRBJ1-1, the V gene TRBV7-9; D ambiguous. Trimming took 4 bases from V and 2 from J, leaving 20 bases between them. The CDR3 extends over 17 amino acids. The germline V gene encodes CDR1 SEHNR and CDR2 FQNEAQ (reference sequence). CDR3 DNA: TGTGCCAGCAGCTCCCGGGTGGGAGGCAATGTAAACACTGAAGCTTTCTTT. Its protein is CASSSRVGGNVNTEAFF.

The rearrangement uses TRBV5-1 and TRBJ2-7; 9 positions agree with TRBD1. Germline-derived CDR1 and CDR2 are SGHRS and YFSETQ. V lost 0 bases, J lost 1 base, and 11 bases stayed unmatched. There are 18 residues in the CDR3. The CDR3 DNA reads TGCGCCAGCAGCTTGGGGGGACAGGGTGCGGGGACTTCCTACGAGCAGTACTTC. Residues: CASSLGGQGAGTSYEQYF. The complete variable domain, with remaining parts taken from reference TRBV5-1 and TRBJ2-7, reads KAGVTQTPRYLIKTRGQQVTLSCSPISGHRSVSWYQQTPGQGLQFLFEYFSETQRNKGNFPGRFSGRQFSNSRSEMNVSTLELGDSALYLCASSLGGQGAGTSYEQYFGPGTRLTVT.

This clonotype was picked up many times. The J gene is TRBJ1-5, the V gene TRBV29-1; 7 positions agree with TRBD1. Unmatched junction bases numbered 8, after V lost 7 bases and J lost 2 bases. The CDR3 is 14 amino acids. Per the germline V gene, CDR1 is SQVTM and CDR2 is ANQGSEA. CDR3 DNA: TGCAGCGCAAAGACAGGGAATCGCAATCAGCCCCAGCATTTT. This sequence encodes CSAKTGNRNQPQHF.

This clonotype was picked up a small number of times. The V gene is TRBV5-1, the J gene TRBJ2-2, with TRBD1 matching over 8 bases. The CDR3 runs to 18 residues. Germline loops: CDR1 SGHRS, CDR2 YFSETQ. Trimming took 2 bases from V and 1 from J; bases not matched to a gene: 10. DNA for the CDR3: TGCGCCAGCAGCTTAAACCCCGGACAGGGAGGGAACACCGGGGAGCTGTTTTTT. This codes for CASSLNPGQGGNTGELFF.

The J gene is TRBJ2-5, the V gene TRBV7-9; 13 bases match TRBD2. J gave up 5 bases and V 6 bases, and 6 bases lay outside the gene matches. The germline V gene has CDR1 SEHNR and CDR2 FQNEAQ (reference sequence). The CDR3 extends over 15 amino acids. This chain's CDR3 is CASSSGLAGEETQYF. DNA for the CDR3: TGTGCCAGCAGTTCTGGACTAGCGGGGGAGGAGACCCAGTACTTC.